This T cell receptor beta chain originates from a study of T cell changes during pregnancy in multiple sclerosis. The CDR3 spans 15 residues. Germline-derived CDR1 and CDR2 are SGHRS and YFSETQ. V lost 0 bases and J lost 3, with 13 bases in between. This table comes from immunoSEQ multiplex PCR, and its TCRdb copy is limited to in-frame clones, with some not included. The sample has around 70,000 clones; roughly 90% are singletons. The chain has TRBV5-1 and TRBJ2-7, with a possible D match to TRBD2 (5 bases). The sequence derives from a female donor with multiple sclerosis, enrolled in a pregnancy study. Sequences were derived from peripheral blood, sampled in the second trimester of pregnancy. CDR3 coding DNA: TGCGCCAGCAGCTTGGATCAGCGGACGGGCTACGAGCAGTACTTC. Translation: CASSLDQRTGYEQYF.